This TCR beta chain appears in the sequencing data of a study of radiotherapy plus CTLA-4 blockade in lung cancer. Findings of the study overall: TCR clones originating in tumors grew in number in blood after radiotherapy plus ipilimumab.

As regards this clone: Its antigen is currently unknown.

The CDR3 has 14 amino acids. Per germline, CDR1 MNHNS and CDR2 SASEGT. Trimming pared 2 bases from V and 2 bases from J, leaving 9 bases between. The protocol was immunoSEQ multiplex PCR, while the TCRdb copy is restricted to in-frame clones and leaves out a portion. The table has about 48,000 clones, approximately 86% seen once. The chain has TRBV6-1 and TRBJ2-5; D is undetermined. The sample was peripheral blood, taken from a patient treated with radiotherapy plus ipilimumab. The receptor was isolated from a human donor with non-small cell lung cancer that progressed on radiotherapy plus ipilimumab. Some clones in this sample may be carry-over from other donors' samples. CDR3 protein: CASSETARQETQYF. CDR3 nucleotides: TGTGCCAGCAGTGAAACGGCCAGGCAAGAGACCCAGTACTTC.